These T cell receptor beta chains were read from a single sample in a study of type 1 regulatory T cells. No antigen has been identified for these receptors. TCRdb fed the reads into MiXCR, producing one record per CDR3 protein. There are about 24,000 distinct CDR3 sequences in the sample; over 40% occur only once, and 4.8% lies in the top ten. Sequenced sample: cultured T cells, either the whole culture or a sorted T cell fraction (not recorded which). The receptor source for this set is a human donor in good health. CDR3s include the opening cysteine and the closing phenylalanine or tryptophan. D genes are given only for firm matches. Where a row states a size, it is once, few, many or the class of an expanded clone; other rows omit it.

j_call: TRBJ1-1; v_call: TRBV10-2; d_call: .; clone_size: .; cdr3_aa: CASSESGIQAFF; cdr3_nt: TGCGCCAGCAGTGAGTCGGGGATCCAAGCTTTCTTT
j_call: TRBJ1-3; v_call: TRBV7-6; d_call: TRBD1; clone_size: few; cdr3_aa: CASSLGGRGTGRSGNTIYF; cdr3_nt: TGTGCCAGCAGCTTAGGGGGACGGGGGACAGGGCGCTCTGGAAACACCATATATTTT
j_call: TRBJ1-6; v_call: TRBV12-3/TRBV12-4; d_call: .; clone_size: .; cdr3_aa: CASSPVVSYNSPLHF; cdr3_nt: TGTGCCAGCAGCCCCGTGGTCTCCTATAATTCACCCCTCCACTTT
j_call: TRBJ2-1; v_call: TRBV7-2; d_call: .; clone_size: .; cdr3_aa: CASSLVGGGVYNEQFF; cdr3_nt: TGTGCCAGCAGCTTAGTTGGCGGGGGCGTCTACAATGAGCAGTTCTTC
j_call: TRBJ2-3; v_call: TRBV3-1; d_call: .; clone_size: few; cdr3_aa: CASSRKRTDTQYF; cdr3_nt: TGTGCCAGCAGTCGGAAGAGAACAGATACGCAGTATTTT
j_call: TRBJ2-1; v_call: TRBV7-8; d_call: TRBD1; clone_size: .; cdr3_aa: CASSPRLTGTAYNEQFF; cdr3_nt: TGTGCCAGCAGCCCGAGACTAACCGGGACAGCCTACAATGAGCAGTTCTTC
j_call: TRBJ1-5; v_call: TRBV21-1; d_call: .; clone_size: .; cdr3_aa: CASSKARGSNQPQHF; cdr3_nt: TGTGCCAGCAGCAAAGCCCGGGGCAGCAATCAGCCCCAGCATTTT
j_call: TRBJ2-7; v_call: TRBV13; d_call: TRBD1; clone_size: .; cdr3_aa: CASSRQGSYEQYF; cdr3_nt: TGTGCCAGCAGTCGACAGGGGTCCTACGAGCAGTACTTC
j_call: TRBJ1-2; v_call: TRBV7-2; d_call: .; clone_size: once; cdr3_aa: CASSWLRGGYTF; cdr3_nt: TGTGCCAGCAGCTGGTTGAGGGGAGGCTACACCTTC
j_call: TRBJ2-1; v_call: TRBV12-3/TRBV12-4; d_call: .; clone_size: once; cdr3_aa: CASTSFGNEQFF; cdr3_nt: TGTGCCAGCACCTCTTTCGGGAATGAGCAGTTCTTC
j_call: TRBJ1-1; v_call: TRBV6-2/TRBV6-3; d_call: .; clone_size: .; cdr3_aa: CASSYERKTFF; cdr3_nt: TGTGCCAGCAGTTATGAGCGGAAAACTTTCTTT
j_call: TRBJ2-2; v_call: TRBV12-3/TRBV12-4; d_call: .; clone_size: .; cdr3_aa: CASSFRQGNTGELFF; cdr3_nt: TGTGCCAGCAGTTTTCGCCAGGGGAACACCGGGGAGCTGTTTTTT
j_call: TRBJ2-1; v_call: TRBV5-1; d_call: TRBD1; clone_size: .; cdr3_aa: CASSWTGLTKGHEQFF; cdr3_nt: TGCGCCAGCAGCTGGACAGGCTTAACTAAGGGGCATGAGCAGTTCTTC
j_call: TRBJ2-1; v_call: TRBV7-2; d_call: .; clone_size: .; cdr3_aa: CASSPHSKGGITNEQFF; cdr3_nt: TGTGCCAGCAGCCCGCACTCGAAGGGCGGCATCACCAATGAGCAGTTCTTC
j_call: TRBJ2-3; v_call: TRBV18; d_call: .; clone_size: .; cdr3_aa: CASSPIPGTSTDTQYF; cdr3_nt: TGTGCCAGCTCACCTATCCCCGGGACAAGCACAGATACGCAGTATTTT
j_call: TRBJ2-1; v_call: TRBV18; d_call: .; clone_size: few; cdr3_aa: CASSLAGRGNEQFF; cdr3_nt: TGTGCCAGCTCCCTTGCAGGGCGGGGCAATGAGCAGTTCTTC
j_call: TRBJ1-6; v_call: TRBV10-3; d_call: .; clone_size: .; cdr3_aa: CAVRIQGLTNSPLHF; cdr3_nt: TGTGCCGTAAGGATCCAGGGCCTGACTAATTCACCCCTCCACTTT
j_call: TRBJ1-2; v_call: TRBV12-3/TRBV12-4; d_call: TRBD1; clone_size: .; cdr3_aa: CASSPRDRPRYTF; cdr3_nt: TGTGCCAGCAGCCCGAGGGACAGACCCCGCTACACCTTC
j_call: TRBJ1-2; v_call: TRBV4-1; d_call: .; clone_size: once; cdr3_aa: CASSQVGGSGGYTF; cdr3_nt: TGCGCCAGCAGCCAAGTTGGGGGTTCCGGTGGCTACACCTTC
j_call: TRBJ2-7; v_call: TRBV6-2/TRBV6-3; d_call: .; clone_size: .; cdr3_aa: CASGYEQYF; cdr3_nt: TGTGCCAGCGGCTACGAGCAGTACTTC
j_call: TRBJ2-7; v_call: TRBV7-6; d_call: .; clone_size: .; cdr3_aa: CASSSYNSYEQYF; cdr3_nt: TGTGCCAGCAGCTCATACAACTCCTACGAGCAGTACTTC
j_call: TRBJ1-2; v_call: TRBV12-3/TRBV12-4; d_call: TRBD1; clone_size: .; cdr3_aa: CASRRQGAWGYTF; cdr3_nt: TGTGCCAGCAGAAGACAGGGGGCATGGGGCTACACCTTC
j_call: TRBJ1-6; v_call: TRBV2; d_call: TRBD1; clone_size: .; cdr3_aa: CASNPTGLGNSPLHF; cdr3_nt: TGTGCCAGCAACCCGACAGGGCTAGGAAATTCACCCCTCCACTTT
j_call: TRBJ2-3; v_call: TRBV10-3; d_call: TRBD2; clone_size: .; cdr3_aa: CAISELAGGLDTQYF; cdr3_nt: TGTGCCATCAGTGAACTAGCGGGGGGCCTAGATACGCAGTATTTT
j_call: TRBJ1-2; v_call: TRBV3-1; d_call: TRBD1; clone_size: few; cdr3_aa: CASSQAGTANYGYTF; cdr3_nt: TGTGCCAGCAGCCAAGCCGGGACAGCGAACTATGGCTACACCTTC
j_call: TRBJ2-1; v_call: TRBV5-1; d_call: .; clone_size: few; cdr3_aa: CASSTGDLWPYNEQFF; cdr3_nt: TGCGCCAGCAGCACGGGGGATTTATGGCCCTACAATGAGCAGTTCTTC
j_call: TRBJ2-7; v_call: TRBV20-1; d_call: .; clone_size: .; cdr3_aa: CSAIDVAAGTYEQYF; cdr3_nt: TGCAGTGCAATCGATGTAGCGGCGGGGACCTACGAGCAGTACTTC
j_call: TRBJ2-5; v_call: TRBV12-3/TRBV12-4; d_call: .; clone_size: .; cdr3_aa: CASSFSLETQYF; cdr3_nt: TGTGCCAGCAGTTTTTCTTTGGAGACCCAGTACTTC
j_call: TRBJ2-7; v_call: TRBV5-1; d_call: TRBD1; clone_size: .; cdr3_aa: CASSPSRDRGDEQYF; cdr3_nt: TGCGCCAGCAGCCCCTCCCGGGACAGGGGCGACGAGCAGTACTTC
j_call: TRBJ1-2; v_call: TRBV29-1; d_call: .; clone_size: .; cdr3_aa: CSVEARGQAYNYGYTF; cdr3_nt: TGCAGCGTTGAAGCTCGGGGTCAGGCGTATAACTATGGCTACACCTTC
j_call: TRBJ2-2; v_call: TRBV7-9; d_call: .; clone_size: many; cdr3_aa: CASSFSGGTGELFF; cdr3_nt: TGTGCCAGCAGCTTTTCTGGGGGTACCGGGGAGCTGTTTTTT
j_call: TRBJ2-3; v_call: TRBV5-1; d_call: .; clone_size: .; cdr3_aa: CASSLTGAGRSDTQYF; cdr3_nt: TGCGCCAGCAGCCTGACGGGTGCGGGGCGGTCAGATACGCAGTATTTT